This is a list of T cell receptor beta chains from one sample in a study of shared T cell receptors in the human thymus. TCRdb's copy holds only in-frame clones and misses some; the assay was immunoSEQ multiplex PCR. The table shows under 450,000 clones, with about 95% occurring only once. Sequencing was carried out using thymocytes. These receptors were taken from a human donor. Each CDR3 is given with its conserved first and last residue. The D gene is left open where the match is weak. Not every row has a clone size; where given, it reads once, few, many or a size class.

j_call | d_call | clone_size | v_call | cdr3_nt | cdr3_aa
TRBJ2-1 | . | . | TRBV7-9 | TGTGCCAGCAGCTTTGGGCGCGTAGCCATCTCCTACAATGAGCAGTTCTTC | CASSFGRVAISYNEQFF
TRBJ1-3 | TRBD1 | . | TRBV7-8 | TGTGCCAGCAGCTTGACAGGGAGCCCCTCTGGAAACACCATATATTTT | CASSLTGSPSGNTIYF
TRBJ2-5 | TRBD1 | . | TRBV7-3 | TGTGCCAGCAGCCTCCGGGGACAGGGTTTGGAGACCCAGTACTTC | CASSLRGQGLETQYF
TRBJ2-5 | . | . | TRBV7-2 | TGTGCCAGCAGCTACAGGTCTAGCACACCCCCGCAGTACTTC | CASSYRSSTPPQYF
TRBJ1-2 | . | few | TRBV4-3 | TGCGCCAGCAGCCAAGAGGGGGTTACAGGGAGCGATGGCTACACCTTC | CASSQEGVTGSDGYTF
TRBJ2-1 | . | . | TRBV7-2 | TGTGCCAGCAGCTTACTAGCGACATCCTACAATGAGCAGTTCTTC | CASSLLATSYNEQFF
TRBJ1-1 | . | . | TRBV27 | TGTGCCAGCAGCCGAGACACTGAAGCTTTCTTT | CASSRDTEAFF
TRBJ1-2 | . | . | TRBV6-5 | TGTGCCAGCAGTTACTGGCATTACGGCTACACCTTC | CASSYWHYGYTF
TRBJ2-5 | . | . | TRBV7-2 | TGTGCCAGCAGCTGGGGGCGCGGGTCCCAAGAGACCCAGTACTTC | CASSWGRGSQETQYF
TRBJ2-2 | . | . | TRBV5-4 | TGTGCCAGCAGCTTGGATGGGACCGGGGAGCTGTTTTTT | CASSLDGTGELFF
TRBJ2-1 | . | . | TRBV4-2 | TGTGCCAGCAGCCAAGGGAGAGGGGATGAGCAGTTCTTC | CASSQGRGDEQFF
TRBJ2-6 | TRBD1 | . | TRBV7-9 | TGTGCCAGCACCCTTCCGGGACAGGGGAGAGGTGGGGCCAACGTCCTGACTTTC | CASTLPGQGRGGANVLTF
TRBJ2-1 | . | . | TRBV18 | TGTGCCAGCTCACCACCGAACTCGGAGCTCGGATGGGATGAGCAGTTCTTC | CASSPPNSELGWDEQFF
TRBJ2-4 | TRBD2 | . | TRBV15 | TGTGCCACCGTCGAACTAGCGGGAGTACCAATAGCCAAAAACATTCAGTACTTC | CATVELAGVPIAKNIQYF
TRBJ1-4 | . | . | TRBV15 | TGTGCCACCAGCAGAGTGGGGGAAAAACTGTTTTTT | CATSRVGEKLFF
TRBJ1-5 | . | . | TRBV19 | TGTGCCAGTAGTCCCGGTACAAGGTACAATCAGCCCCAGCATTTT | CASSPGTRYNQPQHF
TRBJ1-2 | . | . | TRBV7-9 | TGTGCCAGCAGCTTACAGGTTGCTAACTATGGCTACACCTTC | CASSLQVANYGYTF
TRBJ2-6 | . | once | TRBV5-6 | TGTGCCAGCATTAAGACTTACAGACGCATCTCTGGGGCCAACGTCCTGACTTTC | CASIKTYRRISGANVLTF
TRBJ1-1 | . | . | TRBV30 | TGTGCCTGCTGTTTGGTACAGAATAATGAAGCTTTCTTT | CACCLVQNNEAFF
TRBJ2-1 | TRBD1 | . | TRBV12-5 | TGTGCTAGTGGACACCTAAACTGGACAGGGGTGAATGAGCAGTTCTTC | CASGHLNWTGVNEQFF
TRBJ2-5 | . | . | TRBV5-6 | TGTGCCAGCAGCTTGGAAGGGGAAGAGACCCAGTACTTC | CASSLEGEETQYF
TRBJ2-2 | TRBD1 | . | TRBV4-3 | TGCGCCAGCAGCCAAGATCGCTCCAGGGGGCATAGCGGGGAGCTGTTTTTT | CASSQDRSRGHSGELFF
TRBJ1-4 | TRBD1 | . | TRBV18 | TGTGCCAGCTCACCACCGGGGGACAGTAATGAAAAACTGTTTTTT | CASSPPGDSNEKLFF
TRBJ2-1 | . | once | TRBV4-1 | TGCGCCAGCAGCCAAGAGCTAGGGCTCCTAACTTGGTTCTTC | CASSQELGLLTWFF
TRBJ2-1 | . | once | TRBV4-3 | TGCGCCAGCAGCCCAGAAATAATCCCCTACAATGAGCAGTTCTTC | CASSPEIIPYNEQFF
TRBJ2-7 | . | . | TRBV4-1 | TGCGCCAGCACGGGATACCCGGGACCCCGAGGAAACGAGCAGTACTTC | CASTGYPGPRGNEQYF
TRBJ2-7 | . | . | TRBV18 | TGTGCCAGCTCACCATCCAAGACAGAACCCCACGAGCAGTACTTC | CASSPSKTEPHEQYF
TRBJ2-1 | . | once | TRBV5-1 | TGCGCCAGCCGCTTGGGTCCGGGAAATGAGCAGTTCTTC | CASRLGPGNEQFF
TRBJ2-1 | TRBD2 | . | TRBV5-1 | TGCGCCAGCAGCTTGGTAGCGGGTGCTAATGAGCAGTTCTTC | CASSLVAGANEQFF
TRBJ2-1 | TRBD1 | . | TRBV7-9 | TGTGCCAGCAGCTCCTCCCGGACAGGACCGTTCTTC | CASSSSRTGPFF
TRBJ1-1 | TRBD1 | . | TRBV25-1 | TGTGCCAGCAGCGTCAACAGGGGGCACGACACTGAAGCTTTCTTT | CASSVNRGHDTEAFF
TRBJ2-7 | . | once | TRBV20-1 | TGCAGTGCTAGATTGAGAGACGAGCAGTACTTC | CSARLRDEQYF
TRBJ2-7 | . | . | TRBV20-1 | TGCAGTGCTACGGACAGTAACGAGCAGTACTTC | CSATDSNEQYF
TRBJ2-4 | . | . | TRBV7-9 | TGTGCCAGCAGCTTAGGTCGGCAGAGCCAAAACATTCAGTACTTC | CASSLGRQSQNIQYF
TRBJ2-1 | . | . | TRBV6-6 | TGTGCCAGCAGGGACAGCTCCTACAATGAGCAGTTCTTC | CASRDSSYNEQFF
TRBJ1-5 | TRBD1 | . | TRBV11-2 | TGTGCCAGCAGCCTAGGGACAGTTGGGAGCCAGCCCCAGCATTTT | CASSLGTVGSQPQHF
TRBJ2-7 | TRBD2 | . | TRBV29-1 | TGCAGCTATAGACTAGCGGGAGAAGAAAGACAGTACTTC | CSYRLAGEERQYF
TRBJ2-7 | TRBD1 | . | TRBV30 | TGTGCCTGGAGTGTAGGACAGGTGTTCGGGGAGCAGTACTTC | CAWSVGQVFGEQYF
TRBJ2-1 | TRBD1 | . | TRBV9 | TGTGCCAGCAGCCCCATGACAGGGGGGGCCTTTGAGCAGTTCTTC | CASSPMTGGAFEQFF
TRBJ1-4 | . | . | TRBV14 | TGTGCCAGCAGCCAAGAGGACACTTCTAATGAAAAACTGTTTTTT | CASSQEDTSNEKLFF
TRBJ1-5 | . | . | TRBV12-1 | TGTGCCAGCAGCCCCTCGCGGCCAGGGGATAGCAATCAGCCCCAGCATTTT | CASSPSRPGDSNQPQHF
TRBJ1-5 | . | once | TRBV7-6 | TGTGCCAGCAGCTTAGCGAAGCCGGATAATCAGCCCCAGCATTTT | CASSLAKPDNQPQHF
TRBJ1-4 | . | once | TRBV5-6 | TGTGCCAGCAGCTTCGGAGGATTAGGGGGTGAAAAACTGTTTTTT | CASSFGGLGGEKLFF
TRBJ1-1 | . | once | TRBV18 | TGTGCCAGCTCACCTTCACCTACGGGGAACGGGGGGTCGAACACTGAAGCTTTCTTT | CASSPSPTGNGGSNTEAFF
TRBJ1-2 | . | . | TRBV7-2 | TGTGCCAGCAGCCTCGGGACCAGCTATGGCTACACCTTC | CASSLGTSYGYTF
TRBJ1-3 | . | . | TRBV6-1 | TGTGCCAGCAGTGAAGGGGGCTCCCGCTCTGGAAACACCATATATTTT | CASSEGGSRSGNTIYF
TRBJ2-5 | . | once | TRBV7-9 | TGTGCCAGCACCCCCCTAGTATACCAAGAGACCCAGTACTTC | CASTPLVYQETQYF
TRBJ1-2 | . | once | TRBV19 | TGTGCCAGTAGTAATGCCAGGATTTTGGACTATGGCTACACCTTC | CASSNARILDYGYTF
TRBJ1-1 | TRBD1 | . | TRBV27 | TGTGCCAGCAGTCCCGACAGGGCCAGGGCCGTGAACACTGAAGCTTTCTTT | CASSPDRARAVNTEAFF
TRBJ2-1 | TRBD2 | . | TRBV6-1 | TGTGCCAGTTACCACCTAGCGGGCAATGAGCAGTTCTTC | CASYHLAGNEQFF
TRBJ2-5 | . | . | TRBV25-1 | TGTGCCAGCAGTGCACAGGGTCAAGAGACCCAGTACTTC | CASSAQGQETQYF
TRBJ2-3 | . | . | TRBV7-9 | TGTGCCAGCAGCGCGCGGAAGGGAGCCACAGATACGCAGTATTTT | CASSARKGATDTQYF
TRBJ1-5 | TRBD1 | . | TRBV27 | TGTGCCAGCAGGAGCCAGGGGGCGCCGAATCAGCCCCAGCATTTT | CASRSQGAPNQPQHF